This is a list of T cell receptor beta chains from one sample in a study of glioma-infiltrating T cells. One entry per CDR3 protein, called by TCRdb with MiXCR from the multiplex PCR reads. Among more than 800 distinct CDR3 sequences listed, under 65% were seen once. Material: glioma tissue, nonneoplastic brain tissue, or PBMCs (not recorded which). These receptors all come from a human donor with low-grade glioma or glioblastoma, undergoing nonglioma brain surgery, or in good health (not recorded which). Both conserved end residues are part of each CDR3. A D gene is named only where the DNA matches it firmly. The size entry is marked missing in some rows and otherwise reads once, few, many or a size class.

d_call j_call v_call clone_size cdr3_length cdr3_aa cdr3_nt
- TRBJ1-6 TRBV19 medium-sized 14 CASSDDGDGLPLHF TGTGCCAGTAGTGATGACGGGGACGGCTTACCCCTCCACTTT
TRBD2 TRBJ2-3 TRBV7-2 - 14 CASSSGTSADTQYF TGTGCCAGCAGCTCCGGGACTAGCGCAGATACGCAGTATTTT
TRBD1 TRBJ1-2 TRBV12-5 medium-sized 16 CASGTFMLGQGYGYTF TGTGCTAGTGGTACCTTTATGCTGGGACAGGGATATGGCTACACCTTC
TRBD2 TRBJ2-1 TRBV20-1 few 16 CSARDTTSGGYDEQFF TGCAGTGCTAGAGATACCACTAGCGGGGGGTATGATGAGCAGTTCTTC
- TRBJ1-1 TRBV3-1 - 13 CASSQDPRAEVFF TGTGCCAGCAGCCAAGATCCCAGGGCAGAAGTCTTCTTT
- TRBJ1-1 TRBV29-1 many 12 CSVDEQGVEAFF TGCAGCGTTGATGAACAGGGCGTCGAAGCTTTCTTT
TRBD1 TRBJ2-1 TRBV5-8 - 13 CASSLDRGAEQFF TGTGCCAGCAGCCTCGACAGGGGTGCTGAGCAGTTCTTC
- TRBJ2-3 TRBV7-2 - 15 CASSLAGPSADTQYF TGTGCCAGCAGCTTAGCGGGACCTAGCGCAGATACGCAGTATTTT
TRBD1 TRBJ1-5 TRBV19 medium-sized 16 CASRSGGDRGGQPQHF TGTGCCAGTAGGTCCGGAGGGGACAGGGGCGGTCAGCCCCAGCATTTT
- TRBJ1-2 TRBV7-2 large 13 CASSLRQNYGYTF TGTGCCAGCAGCTTGCGTCAGAACTATGGCTACACCTTC
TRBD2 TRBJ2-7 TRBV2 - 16 CGSSPSGGALSYEQYF TGTGGCAGCAGTCCTAGCGGGGGGGCTCTCTCCTACGAGCAGTACTTC
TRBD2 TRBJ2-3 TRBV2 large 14 CASRSGGSTDTQYF TGTGCCAGCAGATCGGGGGGTAGCACAGATACGCAGTATTTT
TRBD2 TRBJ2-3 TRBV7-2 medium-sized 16 CASSSGLAGVADTQYF TGTGCCAGCAGCTCGGGACTAGCGGGAGTCGCAGATACGCAGTATTTT
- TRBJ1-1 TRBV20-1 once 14 CGASSTGQNTEAFF TGCGGTGCCAGCAGTACCGGCCAGAACACTGAAGCTTTCTTT
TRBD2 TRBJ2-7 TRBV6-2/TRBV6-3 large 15 CASSDGLAEIYEQYF TGTGCCAGCAGCGACGGGCTAGCGGAGATCTACGAGCAGTACTTC
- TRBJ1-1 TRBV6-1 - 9 CASNTEAFF TGTGCCAGCAACACTGAAGCTTTCTTT
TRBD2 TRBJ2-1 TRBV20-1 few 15 CSARGRGLADNEQFF TGCAGTGCTAGGGGTCGGGGACTAGCGGACAATGAGCAGTTCTTC
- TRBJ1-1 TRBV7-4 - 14 CASSLDSANTEVFF TGTGCAAGCAGCTTAGACAGTGCAAACACAGAAGTCTTCTTT
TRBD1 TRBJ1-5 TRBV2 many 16 CASSPETGGSNQPQHF TGTGCCAGCAGTCCCGAAACAGGGGGTTCCAATCAGCCCCAGCATTTT
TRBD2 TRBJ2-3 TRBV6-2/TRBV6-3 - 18 CASSYRASGRLNTDTQYF TGTGCCAGCAGTTACCGGGCTAGCGGGAGACTGAACACAGATACGCAGTATTTT
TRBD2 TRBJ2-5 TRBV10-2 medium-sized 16 CASRGPSGGPGETQYF TGCGCCAGCCGGGGACCTAGCGGGGGGCCGGGGGAGACCCAGTACTTC
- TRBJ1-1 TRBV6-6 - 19 CASSYSGGAVLYMNTEAFF TGTGCCAGCAGTTACTCGGGAGGGGCAGTCCTTTATATGAACACTGAAGCCTTCTTT
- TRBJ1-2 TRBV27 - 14 CASSISGERNGYTF TGTGCCAGCAGTATCTCAGGGGAAAGAAATGGCTACACCTTC
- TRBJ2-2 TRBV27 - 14 CASSTGQNTGELFF TGTGCCAGCAGTACCGGCCAGAACACCGGGGAGCTGTTTTTT
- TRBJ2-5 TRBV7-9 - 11 CASSTRETQYF TGTGCCAGCAGTACACGCGAGACCCAGTACTTC
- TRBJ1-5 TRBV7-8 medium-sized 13 CASSLDRNQPQHF TGTGCCAGCAGCTTAGACCGGAATCAGCCCCAGCATTTT
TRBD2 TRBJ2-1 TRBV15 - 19 CATSRDLGTSGYSYNEQFF TGTGCCACCAGCAGAGATCTAGGGACTAGCGGGTACTCCTACAATGAGCAGTTCTTC
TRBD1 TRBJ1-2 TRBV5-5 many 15 CASSVETGGNYGYTF TGTGCCAGCAGCGTGGAGACAGGGGGCAACTATGGCTACACCTTC
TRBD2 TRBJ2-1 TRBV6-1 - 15 CASSLSTSGGNEQFF TGTGCCAGCAGTCTTTCGACTAGCGGGGGTAATGAGCAGTTCTTC
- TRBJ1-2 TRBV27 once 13 CASSLSPERGYTF TGTGCCAGCAGTTTATCCCCGGAGAGAGGGTACACATTC
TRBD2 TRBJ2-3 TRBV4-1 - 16 CASSSQRGLVSDTQYW TGCGCCAGCAGCTCCCAGCGGGGGCTAGTATCAGATACGCAGTATTGG
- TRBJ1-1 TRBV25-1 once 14 CASREEKGETEAFF TGTGCCAGCAGGGAGGAGAAGGGGGAAACGGAAGCTTTCTTT
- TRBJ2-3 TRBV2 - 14 CASSSTGATDTQYF TGTGCCAGCAGTTCTACGGGGGCGACAGATACGCAGTATTTT
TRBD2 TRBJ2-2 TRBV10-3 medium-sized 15 CAISEGGSGTGELFF TGTGCCATCAGTGAAGGCGGGAGCGGCACCGGGGAGCTGTTTTTT
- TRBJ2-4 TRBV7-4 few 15 CASRTGGASQNTLYF TGTGCCAGCAGGACTGGGGGGGCGAGTCAAAACACCTTGTACTTT
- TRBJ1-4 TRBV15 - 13 CASLTGTREKLFF TGTGCCAGCCTTACAGGGACCCGCGAAAAACTGTTTTTT
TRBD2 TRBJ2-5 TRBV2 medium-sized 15 CASRGLAGSQETQYF TGTGCCAGCAGGGGACTAGCGGGGTCCCAAGAGACCCAGTACTTC
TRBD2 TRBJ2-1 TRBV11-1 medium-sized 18 CASSFPKTSGRIDNEQFF TGTGCCAGCAGCTTCCCTAAGACTAGCGGGAGGATCGACAATGAGCAGTTCTTC
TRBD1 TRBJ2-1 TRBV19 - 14 CASSMGDRMSEQFF TGTGCCAGTAGTATGGGGGACAGAATGAGTGAGCAGTTCTTC
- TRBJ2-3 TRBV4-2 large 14 CASSQESNLDTQYF TGTGCCAGCAGCCAAGAATCTAATTTGGATACGCAGTATTTT
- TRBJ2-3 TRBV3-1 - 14 CASGPPDGKDTQYF TGTGCCAGCGGCCCTCCCGATGGGAAAGATACGCAGTATTTT
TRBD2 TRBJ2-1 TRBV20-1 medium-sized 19 CSAPTGGGLGERSYNEQFF TGCAGTGCTCCCACGGGGGGGGGCTTGGGCGAGCGGAGCTACAATGAGCAGTTCTTC
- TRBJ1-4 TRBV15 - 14 CATSLTGPRENLFF TGTGCCACCAGCCTTACAGGTCCCCGCGAAAACCTGTTTTTT
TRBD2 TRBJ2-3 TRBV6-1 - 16 CASSLSTSGRIDGQYF TGTGCCAGCAGTCTTTCGACTAGCGGGAGAATAGATGGGCAGTATTTT
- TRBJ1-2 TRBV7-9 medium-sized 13 CASSFSGRGGYTF TGTGCCAGCAGCTTTTCAGGGCGAGGTGGCTACACCTTC
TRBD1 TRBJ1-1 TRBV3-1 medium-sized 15 CASSKRGQLNTEAFF TGTGCCAGCAGCAAAAGGGGACAGCTGAACACTGAAGCTTTCTTT
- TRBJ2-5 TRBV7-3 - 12 CASSSRSGDQYF TGTGCCAGCAGCTCTCGATCGGGGGATCAGTACTTC
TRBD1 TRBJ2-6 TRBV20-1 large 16 CSARTRGFGGANVLTF TGCAGTGCTAGGACCAGGGGGTTTGGTGGGGCCAACGTCCTGACTTTC
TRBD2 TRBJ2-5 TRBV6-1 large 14 CASSTGLAGGTQYF TGTGCCAGCAGCACGGGACTAGCGGGAGGTACCCAGTACTTC
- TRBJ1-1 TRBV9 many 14 CASSSRRDGTEAFF TGTGCCAGCAGCTCCCGCCGGGACGGCACTGAAGCTTTCTTT
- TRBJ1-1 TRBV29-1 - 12 CSALPGDTKAFF TGCAGCGCCCTACCCGGGGATACCAAAGCTTTCTTT
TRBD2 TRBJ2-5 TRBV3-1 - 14 CAPRQGGGRETQYF TGTGCCCCCCGCCAAGGCGGGGGTCGGGAGACCCAGTACTTC
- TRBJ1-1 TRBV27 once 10 CASSRTEAFF TGTGCCAGCAGCAGGACTGAAGCTTTCTTT
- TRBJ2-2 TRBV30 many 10 CAATTGELFF TGTGCCGCCACCACCGGGGAGCTGTTTTTT